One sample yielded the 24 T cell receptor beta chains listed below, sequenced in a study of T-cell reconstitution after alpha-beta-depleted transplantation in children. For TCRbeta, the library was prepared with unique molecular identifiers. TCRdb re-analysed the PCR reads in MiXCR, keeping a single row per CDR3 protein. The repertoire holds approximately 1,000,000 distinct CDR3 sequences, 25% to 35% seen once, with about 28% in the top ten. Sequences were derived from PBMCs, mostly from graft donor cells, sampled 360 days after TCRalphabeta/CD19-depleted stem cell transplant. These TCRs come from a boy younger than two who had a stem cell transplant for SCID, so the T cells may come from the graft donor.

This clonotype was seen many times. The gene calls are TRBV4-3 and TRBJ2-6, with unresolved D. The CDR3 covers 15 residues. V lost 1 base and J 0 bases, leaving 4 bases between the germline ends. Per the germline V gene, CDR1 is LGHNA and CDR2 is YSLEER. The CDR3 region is CASSQGLSGANVLTF. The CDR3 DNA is TGCGCCAGCAGCCAAGGGCTCTCTGGGGCCAACGTCCTGACTTTC.

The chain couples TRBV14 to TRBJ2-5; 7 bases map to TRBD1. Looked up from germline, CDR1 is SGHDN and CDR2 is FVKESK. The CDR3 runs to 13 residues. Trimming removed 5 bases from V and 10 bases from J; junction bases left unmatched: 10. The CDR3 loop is CASSEAGAGGQYF. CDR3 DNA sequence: TGTGCCAGCAGCGAAGCAGGGGCAGGGGGCCAGTACTTC.

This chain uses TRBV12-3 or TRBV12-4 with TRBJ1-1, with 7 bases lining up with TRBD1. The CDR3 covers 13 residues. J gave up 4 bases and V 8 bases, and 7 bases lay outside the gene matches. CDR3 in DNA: TGTGCCAGCCTAGATTGGACAGGCACTGAAGCTTTCTTT. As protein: CASLDWTGTEAFF.

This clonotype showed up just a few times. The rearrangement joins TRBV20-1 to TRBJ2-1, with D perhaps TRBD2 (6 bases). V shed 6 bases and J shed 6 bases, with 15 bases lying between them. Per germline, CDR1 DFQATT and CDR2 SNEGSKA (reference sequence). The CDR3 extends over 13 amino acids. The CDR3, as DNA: TGCAGTGCCAAGCGGGCGCTGAGCAATGAGCAGTTCTTC. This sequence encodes CSAKRALSNEQFF.

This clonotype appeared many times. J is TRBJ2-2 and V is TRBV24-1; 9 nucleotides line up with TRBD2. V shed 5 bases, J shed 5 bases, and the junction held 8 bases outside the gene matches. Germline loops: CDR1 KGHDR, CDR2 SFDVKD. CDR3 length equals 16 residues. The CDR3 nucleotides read TGTGCCACCAGTGGTCCAGCGGGGGGTGATACCGGGGAGCTGTTTTTT. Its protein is CATSGPAGGDTGELFF.

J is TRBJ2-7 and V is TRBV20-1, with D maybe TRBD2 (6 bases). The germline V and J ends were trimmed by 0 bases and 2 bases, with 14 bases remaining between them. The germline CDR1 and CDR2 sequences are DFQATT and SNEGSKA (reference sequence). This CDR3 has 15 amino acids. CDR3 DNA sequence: TGCAGTGCTAGAGAAACTCCTAGCGCAACCTACGAGCAGTACTTC. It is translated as CSARETPSATYEQYF.

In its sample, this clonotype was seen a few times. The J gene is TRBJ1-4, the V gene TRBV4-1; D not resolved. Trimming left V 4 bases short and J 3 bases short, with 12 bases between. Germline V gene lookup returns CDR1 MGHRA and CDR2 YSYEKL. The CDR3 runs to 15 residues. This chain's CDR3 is CASSLQETPNEKLFF. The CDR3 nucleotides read TGCGCCAGCAGCCTTCAGGAAACCCCTAATGAAAAACTGTTTTTT.

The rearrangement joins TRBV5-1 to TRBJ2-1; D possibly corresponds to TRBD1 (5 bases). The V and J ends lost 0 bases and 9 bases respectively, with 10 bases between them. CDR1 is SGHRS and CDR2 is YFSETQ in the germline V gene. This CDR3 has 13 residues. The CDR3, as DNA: TGCGCCAGCAGCTTGGAAGGGGCAGGTGAGCAGTTCTTC. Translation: CASSLEGAGEQFF.

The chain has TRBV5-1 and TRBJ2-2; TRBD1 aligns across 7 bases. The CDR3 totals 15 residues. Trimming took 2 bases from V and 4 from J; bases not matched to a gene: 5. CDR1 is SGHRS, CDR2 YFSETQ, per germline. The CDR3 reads CASSLGGIGTGELFF. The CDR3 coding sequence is TGCGCCAGCAGCTTAGGGGGCATCGGCACCGGGGAGCTGTTTTTT.

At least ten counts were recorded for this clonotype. CDR3 nucleotides: TGTGCCAGCAGGAGGTCGGGTTCCTATGAGCAGTTCTTC. Its translation: CASRRSGSYEQFF. This chain uses TRBV2 with TRBJ2-1; D remains unclear. The V gene's germline CDR1 is SNHLY and CDR2 FYNNEI. This CDR3 has 13 residues. Trimming shortened V by 6 bases and J by 8 bases, and 14 bases separated the two germline ends.

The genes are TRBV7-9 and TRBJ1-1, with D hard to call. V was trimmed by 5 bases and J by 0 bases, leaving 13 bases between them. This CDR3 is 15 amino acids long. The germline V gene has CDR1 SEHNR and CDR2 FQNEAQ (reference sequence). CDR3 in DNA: TGTGCCAGCAGCCTCGGACTGCGGTTGAACACTGAAGCTTTCTTT. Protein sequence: CASSLGLRLNTEAFF.

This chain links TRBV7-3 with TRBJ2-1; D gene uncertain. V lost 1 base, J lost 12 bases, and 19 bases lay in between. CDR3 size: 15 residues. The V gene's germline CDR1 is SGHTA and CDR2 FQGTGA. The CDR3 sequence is CASSLNLGVFDGQFF. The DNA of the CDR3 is TGTGCCAGCAGCTTAAACCTTGGTGTCTTCGATGGGCAGTTCTTC.

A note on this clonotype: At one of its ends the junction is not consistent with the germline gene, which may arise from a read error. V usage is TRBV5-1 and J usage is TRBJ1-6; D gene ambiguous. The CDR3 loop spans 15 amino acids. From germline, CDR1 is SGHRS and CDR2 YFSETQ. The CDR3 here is CASGFLDSYNSPLHF. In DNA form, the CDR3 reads TGCGCCAGCGGCTTCCTGGATTCCTATAATTCACCCCTCCACTTT.

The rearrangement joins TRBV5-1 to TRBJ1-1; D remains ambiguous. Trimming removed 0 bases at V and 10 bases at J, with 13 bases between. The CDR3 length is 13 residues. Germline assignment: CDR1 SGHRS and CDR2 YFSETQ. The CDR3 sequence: CASSLGVEVAAFF. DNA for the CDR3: TGCGCCAGCAGCTTGGGGGTGGAAGTCGCAGCTTTCTTT.

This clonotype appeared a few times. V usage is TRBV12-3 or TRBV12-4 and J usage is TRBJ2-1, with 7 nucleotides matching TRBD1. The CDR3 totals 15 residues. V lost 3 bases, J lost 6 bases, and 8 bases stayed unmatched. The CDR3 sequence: CASSFQGQPRNEQFF. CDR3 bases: TGTGCCAGCAGTTTTCAGGGACAGCCACGCAATGAGCAGTTCTTC.

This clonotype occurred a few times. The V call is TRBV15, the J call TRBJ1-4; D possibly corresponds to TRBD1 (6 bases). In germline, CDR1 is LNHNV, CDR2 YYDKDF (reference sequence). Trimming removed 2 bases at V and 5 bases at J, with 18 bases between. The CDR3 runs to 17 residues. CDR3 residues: CATSRLTPSRGNEKLFF. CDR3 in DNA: TGTGCCACCAGCAGACTCACTCCCTCAAGGGGGAATGAAAAACTGTTTTTT.

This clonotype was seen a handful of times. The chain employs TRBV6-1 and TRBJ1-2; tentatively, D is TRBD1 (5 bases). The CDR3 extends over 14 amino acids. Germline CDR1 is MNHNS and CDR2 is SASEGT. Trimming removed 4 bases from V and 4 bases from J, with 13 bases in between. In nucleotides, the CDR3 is TGTGCCAGCAGTGCCCCGGGACGTGGCTATGGCTACACCTTC. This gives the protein CASSAPGRGYGYTF.

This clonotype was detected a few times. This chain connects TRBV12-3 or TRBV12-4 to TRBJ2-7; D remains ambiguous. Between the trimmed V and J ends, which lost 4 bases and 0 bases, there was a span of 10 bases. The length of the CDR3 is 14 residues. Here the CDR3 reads CASSYSVSSYEQYF. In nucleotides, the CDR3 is TGTGCCAGCAGTTACTCGGTTAGCTCCTACGAGCAGTACTTC.

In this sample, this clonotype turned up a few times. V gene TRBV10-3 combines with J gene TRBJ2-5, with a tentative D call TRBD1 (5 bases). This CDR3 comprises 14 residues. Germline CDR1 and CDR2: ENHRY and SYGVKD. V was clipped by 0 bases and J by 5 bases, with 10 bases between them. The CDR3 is CAISESGSGETQYF. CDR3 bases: TGTGCCATCAGTGAGTCGGGGTCAGGGGAGACCCAGTACTTC.

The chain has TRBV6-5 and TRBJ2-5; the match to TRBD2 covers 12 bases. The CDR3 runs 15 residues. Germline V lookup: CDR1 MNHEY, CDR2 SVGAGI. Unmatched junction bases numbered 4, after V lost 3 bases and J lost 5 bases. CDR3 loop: CASSYSGLAGETQYF. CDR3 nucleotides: TGTGCCAGCAGTTATTCCGGACTAGCGGGGGAGACCCAGTACTTC.

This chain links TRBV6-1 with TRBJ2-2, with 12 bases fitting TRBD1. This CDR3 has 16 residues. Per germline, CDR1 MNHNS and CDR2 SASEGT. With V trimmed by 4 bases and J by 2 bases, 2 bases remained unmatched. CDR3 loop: CASSGDRGRNTGELFF. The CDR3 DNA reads TGTGCCAGCAGTGGGGACAGGGGGCGAAACACCGGGGAGCTGTTTTTT.

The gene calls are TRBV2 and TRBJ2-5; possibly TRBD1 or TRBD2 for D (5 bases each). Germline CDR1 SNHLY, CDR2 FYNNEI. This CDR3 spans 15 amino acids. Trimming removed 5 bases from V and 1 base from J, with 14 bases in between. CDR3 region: CASSRGVTSQETQYF. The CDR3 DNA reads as TGTGCCAGCAGTAGGGGCGTCACTAGCCAAGAGACCCAGTACTTC. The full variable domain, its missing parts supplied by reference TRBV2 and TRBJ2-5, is EPEVTQTPSHQVTQMGQEVILRCVPISNHLYFYWYRQILGQKVEFLVSFYNNEISEKSEIFDDQFSVERPDGSNFTLKIRSTKLEDSAMYFCASSRGVTSQETQYFGPGTRLLVL.

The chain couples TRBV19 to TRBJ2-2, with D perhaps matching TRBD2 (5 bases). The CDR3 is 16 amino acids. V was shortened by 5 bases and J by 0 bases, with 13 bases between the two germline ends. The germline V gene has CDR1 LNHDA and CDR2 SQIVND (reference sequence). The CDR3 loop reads CASSPNGLTNTGELFF. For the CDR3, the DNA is TGTGCCAGTAGTCCGAACGGACTCACGAACACCGGGGAGCTGTTTTTT.

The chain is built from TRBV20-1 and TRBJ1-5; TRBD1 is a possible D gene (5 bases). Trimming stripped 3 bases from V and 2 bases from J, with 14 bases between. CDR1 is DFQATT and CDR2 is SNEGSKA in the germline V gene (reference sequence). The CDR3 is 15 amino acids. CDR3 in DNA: TGCAGTGCTAGGGATAGCCGGGACGGCAATCAGCCCCAGCATTTT. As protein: CSARDSRDGNQPQHF.